The 25 T cell receptor beta chains below were found in one sample sequenced in a study of blood T cell repertoires in COVID-19. The assay was immunoSEQ multiplex PCR, and TCRdb's table has in-frame clones only and misses some. Counted here are some 60,000 clones, around nine tenths occurring once; the ten biggest clones make up about 6%. Sequencing input: peripheral blood. These receptors all come from a human donor in a cohort sampled during active COVID-19.

The V call is TRBV6-6, the J call TRBJ1-2; TRBD1 is a possible D gene (5 bases). The CDR3 runs to 15 residues. Germline V gene sequence: CDR1 MNHNY, CDR2 SVGAGI (reference sequence). Between the trimmed V and J ends, which lost 2 bases and 1 base, there was a span of 11 bases. Here the CDR3 DNA reads TGTGCCAGCAGTTACGGGCAGGGCTTTAACTATGGCTACACCTTC. This gives the protein CASSYGQGFNYGYTF.

The chain carries TRBV19 and TRBJ1-1, with TRBD1 as a possible D gene (6 bases). The V end was cut by 5 bases, the J end by 0 bases, with 16 bases between. Germline CDR1 is LNHDA and CDR2 is SQIVND (reference sequence). The length of the CDR3 is 16 residues. CDR3 in amino acids: CASSPLGGGMNTEAFF. The CDR3 nucleotides are TGTGCCAGTAGTCCCCTGGGAGGGGGGATGAACACTGAAGCTTTCTTT. The variable domain in full, with the rest retrieved from reference TRBV19 and TRBJ1-1, is DGGITQSPKYLFRKEGQNVTLSCEQNLNHDAMYWYRQDPGQGLRLIYYSQIVNDFQKGDIAEGYSVSREKKESFPLTVTSAQKNPTAFYLCASSPLGGGMNTEAFFGQGTRLTVV.

In regard to this clone: Mismatch with germline at one junction end may stem from a read error. CDR3 residues: CASSPTGGVQGTQYF. In DNA form, the CDR3 reads TGTGCCAGCAGCCCAACAGGGGGTGTCCAAGGGACCCAGTACTTC. The chain has TRBV7-3 and TRBJ2-5; 8 bases map to TRBD1. The CDR3 has 15 amino acids. Germline CDR1 is SGHTA and CDR2 is FQGTGA.

The chain links TRBV28 to TRBJ2-6; a possible D gene is TRBD1 (6 bases). The CDR3 length is 16 residues. The germline V gene encodes CDR1 MDHEN and CDR2 SYDVKM. V shed 6 bases and J shed 1 base, with 13 bases lying between them. CDR3: CASSRSGVSGANVLTF. In DNA, the CDR3 is TGTGCCAGCAGCAGATCAGGGGTATCTGGGGCCAACGTCCTGACTTTC.

This rearrangement joins TRBV28 to TRBJ2-5, with 9 positions matching TRBD2. V lost 3 bases and J lost 1; bases outside the gene matches: 3. The CDR3 runs to 15 residues. Germline lookup yields CDR1 MDHEN and CDR2 SYDVKM. This CDR3 is CASSFGGGAQETQYF. The CDR3, as DNA: TGTGCCAGCAGTTTCGGCGGGGGGGCCCAAGAGACCCAGTACTTC.

This clone appeared a few times. The chain combines TRBV7-6 with TRBJ2-7; D is perhaps TRBD2 (5 bases). Germline V gives CDR1 SGHVS, CDR2 FNYEAQ. The CDR3 contains 14 residues. The V end was cut by 5 bases, the J end by 5 bases, with 16 bases between. This CDR3 is CASSRMRVSDEQYF. The CDR3 DNA reads as TGTGCCAGCAGCCGAATGAGGGTGTCCGACGAGCAGTACTTC.

The rearrangement uses TRBV29-1 and TRBJ1-6; 8 positions agree with TRBD1. This CDR3 comprises 14 residues. Per the germline V gene, CDR1 is SQVTM and CDR2 is ANQGSEA. With 7 bases clipped from V and 5 bases from J, the junction kept 7 bases outside the gene matches. The CDR3 is CSAGQGQNNSPLHF. In DNA form, the CDR3 reads TGCAGCGCTGGACAGGGTCAGAATAATTCACCCCTCCACTTT.

This chain connects TRBV6-5 to TRBJ1-1; 7 bases fit TRBD1. Germline values: CDR1 MNHEY, CDR2 SVGAGI. CDR3 size: 15 residues. V dropped 6 bases and J dropped 1; count of bases not matched to a gene: 8. In nucleotides, the CDR3 is TGTGCCAGCAGCGACGGGAACAGGGGGAACACTGAAGCTTTCTTT. Translation gives CASSDGNRGNTEAFF.

The chain is built from TRBV18 and TRBJ2-1, with D possibly matching TRBD2 (5 bases). This CDR3 has 19 residues. CDR1 is KGHSH and CDR2 is LQKENI in the germline V gene. Trimming took off 3 bases at V and 1 base at J, with 22 bases between the two ends. CDR3 residues: CASSPLAGRGLRSYNEQFF. In DNA form, the CDR3 reads TGTGCCAGCTCACCCTTGGCGGGTCGAGGGCTTCGGTCCTACAATGAGCAGTTCTTC.

The chain recombines TRBV7-5 with TRBJ1-2. TRBV7-5 is noted as a pseudogene. The CDR3 loop spans 16 amino acids. The CDR3 region is CARSWGGQILNYGYTF. DNA for the CDR3: TGTGCCAGAAGCTGGGGGGGACAAATACTTAACTATGGCTACACCTTC.

The V and J genes are TRBV27 and TRBJ1-4; 9 nucleotides align to TRBD1. The CDR3 length is 14 residues. J was trimmed by 10 bases and V by 5 bases; bases with no gene match: 8. From germline, CDR1 is MNHEY and CDR2 SMNVEV (reference sequence). DNA for the CDR3: TGTGCCAGCAGTCAGCCGGGACAGGGTCGAAAACTGTTTTTT. It yields the protein CASSQPGQGRKLFF.

The rearrangement uses TRBV2 and TRBJ2-3; D possibly corresponds to TRBD2 (5 bases). Germline CDR1 SNHLY, CDR2 FYNNEI. Deletions cut 4 bases from V and 4 bases from J, with 15 bases between. The CDR3 covers 15 residues. CDR3 DNA: TGTGCCAGCAGTGTGACGGGGTCTTGGGCAGATACGCAGTATTTT. It translates to CASSVTGSWADTQYF.

This sequence joins TRBV5-6 and TRBJ1-4, with 9 positions matching TRBD1. Germline V gene lookup returns CDR1 SGHDT and CDR2 YYEEEE. The CDR3 totals 15 residues. Trimming removed 4 bases from V and 8 bases from J; junction bases left unmatched: 9. This CDR3 is CASSTLQGAREKLFF. In nucleotides, the CDR3 is TGTGCCAGCAGCACCCTACAGGGGGCGCGGGAAAAACTGTTTTTT.

The CDR3 here is CASTQAFTGTQYF. The CDR3 bases are TGTGCCAGCACCCAGGCCTTCACCGGGACCCAGTACTTC. The chain employs TRBV21-1 and TRBJ2-5; the table gives TRBD1 as D, unverified against the DNA. TRBV21-1 is labeled a pseudogene. The CDR3 is 13 amino acids.

The chain carries TRBV5-6 and TRBJ1-5; 7 bases map to TRBD1. This CDR3 spans 15 amino acids. CDR1 and CDR2 (germline): SGHDT, YYEEEE. With V trimmed by 0 bases and J by 6 bases, 6 bases remained unmatched. CDR3 DNA sequence: TGTGCCAGCAGCTTGGCCGGAGGGGGCGGTCAGCCCCAGCATTTT. Amino acid sequence: CASSLAGGGGQPQHF.

The rearrangement uses TRBV5-1 and TRBJ2-3; 8 bases fit TRBD2. V lost 1 base, J lost 5 bases, and 9 bases stayed unmatched. Germline CDR1 reads SGHRS; CDR2 reads YFSETQ. The CDR3 is made up of 16 amino acids. This chain's CDR3 is CASSLNSGSVGDTQYF. The CDR3 nucleotides are TGCGCCAGCAGCTTGAACAGCGGGAGCGTAGGAGATACGCAGTATTTT.

The chain joins TRBV4-1 to TRBJ2-7; D may be TRBD2 (7 bases). Germline CDR1 reads MGHRA; CDR2 reads YSYEKL. There are 15 residues in the CDR3. The V and J ends lost 4 bases and 5 bases respectively, with 18 bases between them. CDR3 DNA: TGCGCCAGCAGCCGGGGGGCTCGGGGGGTGGACGAGCAGTACTTC. Encoded protein: CASSRGARGVDEQYF.

The chain is built from TRBV9 and TRBJ2-1, with 9 bases that match TRBD2. V lost 0 bases, J lost 2 bases, and 18 bases stayed unmatched. This CDR3 spans 21 amino acids. Looked up from germline, CDR1 is SGDLS and CDR2 is YYNGEE. CDR3 sequence reads: CASSVEPPLPSGDPTYNEQFF. The CDR3 coding sequence is TGTGCCAGCAGCGTAGAGCCCCCTCTCCCTAGCGGGGATCCTACCTACAATGAGCAGTTCTTC.

This sequence joins TRBV14 and TRBJ2-1; 7 bases fit TRBD2. Trimming cost V 0 bases and J 3 bases; bases outside gene matches: 5. Looked up from germline, CDR1 is SGHDN and CDR2 is FVKESK. This CDR3 has 16 residues. In DNA form, the CDR3 reads TGTGCCAGCAGCCAAGACCCCCGGGGGGTCTACAATGAGCAGTTCTTC. It specifies CASSQDPRGVYNEQFF.

CDR3 nucleotides: TGTGCCAGCAGCCATTACCTAGTTGACGAGCAGTACTTC. Encoded protein: CASSHYLVDEQYF. The chain combines TRBV14 with TRBJ2-7; D is undetermined. This CDR3 region has 13 residues. In germline, CDR1 is SGHDN, CDR2 FVKESK. V was pared by 3 bases and J by 5 bases, with 11 bases between.

This clone was seen a few times. The rearrangement links TRBV6-5 to TRBJ1-2; maybe TRBD1 (5 bases). The CDR3 is made up of 15 amino acids. V was cut by 4 bases and J by 8 bases, with 20 bases left in between. Germline V gene lookup returns CDR1 MNHEY and CDR2 SVGAGI. CDR3 DNA sequence: TGTGCCAGCAGTTTACTGTGGCAGGGATTAAAAGGCTACACCTTC. Translation gives CASSLLWQGLKGYTF.

This clone has only a few counts. J is TRBJ2-3 and V is TRBV10-3, with D maybe TRBD2 (6 bases). This CDR3 is 12 amino acids long. CDR1 is ENHRY, CDR2 SYGVKD, per germline. V was pared by 9 bases and J by 0 bases, with 7 bases between. The CDR3 spells CAIGTSTDTQYF. The CDR3, as DNA: TGTGCCATAGGGACTAGCACAGATACGCAGTATTTT.

The chain is built from TRBV5-4 and TRBJ2-2; 12 bases map to TRBD2. With 3 bases clipped from V and 3 bases from J, the junction kept 3 bases outside the gene matches. Looked up from germline, CDR1 is SGHNT and CDR2 is YYREEE (reference sequence). This CDR3 contains 16 residues. CDR3 nucleotide sequence: TGTGCCAGCAGCTCTCTAGCGGGGGGGGACACCGGGGAGCTGTTTTTT. Its translation: CASSSLAGGDTGELFF.

The J gene is TRBJ2-3, the V gene TRBV5-1, with D perhaps matching TRBD2 (6 bases). Looked up from germline, CDR1 is SGHRS and CDR2 is YFSETQ. Trimming shortened V by 0 bases and J by 6 bases, and 8 bases separated the two germline ends. The CDR3 runs 13 residues. The CDR3 nucleotides are TGCGCCAGCAGCTTGGCGGGGGACGATACGCAGTATTTT. Translated: CASSLAGDDTQYF.

This clone was detected only once. Written as DNA, the CDR3 is TGTGCCACCAGCGGTCGGTGGACAGCTGGAAACACCATATATTTT. It specifies CATSGRWTAGNTIYF. The chain recombines TRBV15 with TRBJ1-3, with D tentatively TRBD1 (6 bases). With 5 bases removed from V and 2 bases from J, the gap between germline ends came to 13 bases. The CDR3 is 15 residues long. Germline loops: CDR1 LNHNV, CDR2 YYDKDF (reference sequence).